The 18 T cell receptor beta chains presented below share a single source sample, sequenced in a study of cytomegalovirus exposure and HLA in healthy donors. It was with 60 Vbeta and 13 Jbeta primers that the PCR ran. Generated by immunoSEQ multiplex PCR, the TCRdb table keeps only in-frame clones and is missing some. The repertoire has some 200,000 clones, about 89% of them found once; the top ten carry roughly 0.99%. Material for sequencing was PBMCs. Receptor source: a woman under 30 in good health and CMV-seronegative.

The rearrangement links TRBV4-3 to TRBJ1-1; tentatively, D is TRBD1 (5 bases). Germline V CDR1 and CDR2: LGHNA, YSLEER. The CDR3 extends over 14 amino acids. V was cut by 3 bases and J by 2 bases, with 10 bases left in between. The CDR3: CASSQFRDNTEAFF. CDR3 sequence (DNA): TGCGCCAGCAGCCAGTTCAGGGATAACACTGAAGCTTTCTTT.

V gene TRBV6-1 combines with J gene TRBJ1-5; the match to TRBD1 covers 8 bases. The CDR3 is made up of 15 amino acids. Germline trimming cut 6 bases from V and 1 base from J; bases unmatched to any gene: 5. Germline V CDR1 and CDR2: MNHNS, SASEGT. CDR3 loop: CASRSGGWSNQPQHF. The DNA of the CDR3 is TGTGCCAGCAGATCAGGGGGCTGGAGCAATCAGCCCCAGCATTTT.

V and J are TRBV9 and TRBJ1-1, with a tentative D call TRBD1 (6 bases). The V and J ends lost 0 bases and 3 bases respectively, with 6 bases between them. Germline V CDR1 and CDR2: SGDLS, YYNGEE. The CDR3 runs to 13 residues. The CDR3 loop is CASSVDRDTEAFF. CDR3 in DNA: TGTGCCAGCAGCGTAGACAGGGACACTGAAGCTTTCTTT.

This clone was found once. The genes are TRBV2 and TRBJ2-7; perhaps TRBD2 as D (5 bases). Trimming left V 0 bases short and J 3 bases short, with 9 bases between. This CDR3 spans 14 amino acids. Germline V gene lookup returns CDR1 SNHLY and CDR2 FYNNEI. CDR3 loop: CASSEAADYYEQYF. In DNA form, the CDR3 reads TGTGCCAGCAGTGAAGCGGCAGACTACTACGAGCAGTACTTC.

The genes are TRBV7-6 and TRBJ1-5, with D maybe TRBD1 (6 bases). Germline CDR1 and CDR2: SGHVS and FNYEAQ. The CDR3 covers 15 residues. V lost 5 bases and J lost 4, with 15 bases in between. CDR3 nucleotide sequence: TGTGCCAGCAGCCGCGGCGGGGGGCCTAATCAGCCCCAGCATTTT. As protein: CASSRGGGPNQPQHF.

This sequence joins TRBV13 and TRBJ2-7; 9 bases align to TRBD1. This CDR3 comprises 15 residues. Germline CDR1 PRHDT, CDR2 FYEKMQ (reference sequence). With V trimmed by 5 bases and J by 2 bases, 7 bases remained unmatched. In DNA form, the CDR3 reads TGTGCCAGCAGCAACAGACAGGGGGGCACCTACGAGCAGTACTTC. Translated, it gives CASSNRQGGTYEQYF.

This clone was detected a few times. The gene calls are TRBV6-5 and TRBJ1-6; TRBD1 matches at 8 bases. Germline CDR1 reads MNHEY; CDR2 reads SVGAGI. This CDR3 is 13 amino acids long. Trimming removed 9 bases from V and 7 bases from J; junction bases left unmatched: 5. CDR3 sequence: CASTGQGNSPLHF. CDR3 sequence (DNA): TGTGCCAGTACCGGACAGGGAAATTCACCCCTCCACTTT.

This clone appeared a few times. The rearrangement joins TRBV7-9 to TRBJ1-1; tentative D call: TRBD1 (5 bases). The CDR3 has 13 amino acids. Germline V lookup: CDR1 SEHNR, CDR2 FQNEAQ (reference sequence). V gave up 7 bases and J gave up 4 bases, with 13 bases separating them. CDR3: CASTSGGSTEAFF. The CDR3, as DNA: TGTGCCAGCACCTCGGGGGGGTCCACTGAAGCTTTCTTT.

The CDR3 DNA reads as TGCGCCAGCAGTTCCCACGCCCGACTAGCGGGGGTCACAGATACGCAGTATTTT. Translated, it gives CASSSHARLAGVTDTQYF. The chain recombines TRBV10-1 with TRBJ2-3; the match to TRBD2 covers 12 bases. Germline V gives CDR1 WNHNN, CDR2 SYGVQD (reference sequence). The CDR3 is 18 residues long. J was trimmed by 2 bases and V by 5 bases; bases with no gene match: 11.

This clone was recorded a few times. This chain uses TRBV27 with TRBJ2-7, with TRBD1 matching over 7 bases. V lost 6 bases and J lost 3; bases outside the gene matches: 14. The V gene's germline CDR1 is MNHEY and CDR2 SMNVEV (reference sequence). This CDR3 contains 16 residues. CDR3 region: CASRSTGAPSGYEQYF. The CDR3 DNA reads TGTGCCAGCAGATCCACAGGGGCCCCGTCGGGCTACGAGCAGTACTTC.

The chain combines TRBV13 with TRBJ1-1, with a weak D call TRBD1 (5 bases). Germline V gene lookup returns CDR1 PRHDT and CDR2 FYEKMQ (reference sequence). The CDR3 loop spans 13 amino acids. Trimming stripped 5 bases from V and 1 base from J, with 8 bases between. The CDR3 loop is CASSNGQNTEAFF. Here the CDR3 DNA reads TGTGCCAGCAGCAATGGACAGAACACTGAAGCTTTCTTT. The full variable domain, completed using reference TRBV13 and TRBJ1-1, is AAGVIQSPRHLIKEKRETATLKCYPIPRHDTVYWYQQGPGQDPQFLISFYEKMQSDKGSIPDRFSAQQFSDYHSELNMSSLELGDSALYFCASSNGQNTEAFFGQGTRLTVV.

This clone was picked up one time. V is TRBV11-2 and J is TRBJ1-2; possibly TRBD1 for D (5 bases). The germline gives CDR1 SGHAT, CDR2 FQNNGV. The CDR3 sequence is 12 residues long. With 1 base removed from V and 8 bases from J, the gap between germline ends came to 8 bases. DNA for the CDR3: TGTGCCAGCAGCTTAGGGTCAGGGGGCTACACCTTC. It specifies CASSLGSGGYTF. The full variable domain, rest sourced from reference TRBV11-2 and TRBJ1-2, is EAGVAQSPRYKIIEKRQSVAFWCNPISGHATLYWYQQILGQGPKLLIQFQNNGVVDDSQLPKDRFSAERLKGVDSTLKIQPAKLEDSAVYLCASSLGSGGYTFGSGTRLTVV.

The table lists this clone with a few counts. The chain employs TRBV6-5 and TRBJ1-3; a weak D match, TRBD1 (5 bases). This CDR3 region has 15 residues. V was pared by 0 bases and J by 3 bases, with 9 bases between. Germline V gene data show CDR1 as MNHEY and CDR2 as SVGAGI. The CDR3 here is CASSYSAGHGNTIYF. CDR3 DNA sequence: TGTGCCAGCAGTTACTCTGCAGGGCATGGAAACACCATATATTTT.

J is TRBJ2-2 and V is TRBV10-3, with TRBD2 identical over 13 bases. The CDR3 is made up of 19 amino acids. Germline V CDR1 and CDR2: ENHRY, SYGVKD. V shed 3 bases and J 3 bases; nucleotides not matched to a gene: 10. CDR3 sequence (DNA): TGTGCCATCAGTGATTCTACTAGCGGGGGGGCCGGGTACACCGGGGAGCTGTTTTTT. It yields the protein CAISDSTSGGAGYTGELFF.

Comments on this clone: Other DNA sequences in this specimen translate into the identical CDR3. The chain combines TRBV19 with TRBJ2-1; no clear D. Per germline, CDR1 LNHDA and CDR2 SQIVND (reference sequence). V lost 1 base, J lost 6 bases, and 10 bases lay in between. The CDR3 is 14 amino acids. CDR3 protein: CASSIGGMGNEQFF. CDR3 nucleotide sequence: TGTGCCAGTAGTATAGGAGGAATGGGCAATGAGCAGTTCTTC. Variable domain in full (rest from reference TRBV19 and TRBJ2-1): DGGITQSPKYLFRKEGQNVTLSCEQNLNHDAMYWYRQDPGQGLRLIYYSQIVNDFQKGDIAEGYSVSREKKESFPLTVTSAQKNPTAFYLCASSIGGMGNEQFFGPGTRLTVL.

V and J are TRBV27 and TRBJ2-7; 11 positions agree with TRBD1. The CDR3 is made up of 15 amino acids. CDR1 is MNHEY, CDR2 SMNVEV, per germline (reference sequence). V lost 4 bases to trimming and J lost 4 bases; unmatched junction nucleotides: 6. The CDR3 loop reads CASSYGTGGRYEQYF. As DNA, the CDR3 is TGTGCCAGCAGTTACGGGACAGGGGGTAGGTACGAGCAGTACTTC.

CDR3: CASSGFSSIYEQYF. The DNA for the CDR3 is TGTGCCAGCTCAGGATTCAGTTCCATCTACGAGCAGTACTTC. The V gene is TRBV28, the J gene TRBJ2-7, with no clear D. Per germline, CDR1 MDHEN and CDR2 SYDVKM. The CDR3 consists of 14 residues. V was pared by 8 bases and J by 3 bases, with 17 bases between.

The genes are TRBV7-2 and TRBJ2-5, with TRBD2 matching 8 bases. This CDR3 has 13 residues. V lost 3 bases, J lost 4 bases, and 1 base stayed unmatched. Germline values: CDR1 SGHTA, CDR2 FQGNSA. CDR3 nucleotide sequence: TGTGCCAGCAGCTTTAGCGGGACAGAGACCCAGTACTTC. This translates into CASSFSGTETQYF. The whole variable domain, filled in from reference TRBV7-2 and TRBJ2-5, reads GAGVSQSPSNKVTEKGKDVELRCDPISGHTALYWYRQSLGQGLEFLIYFQGNSAPDKSGLPSDRFSAERTGGSVSTLTIQRTQQEDSAVYLCASSFSGTETQYFGPGTRLLVL.